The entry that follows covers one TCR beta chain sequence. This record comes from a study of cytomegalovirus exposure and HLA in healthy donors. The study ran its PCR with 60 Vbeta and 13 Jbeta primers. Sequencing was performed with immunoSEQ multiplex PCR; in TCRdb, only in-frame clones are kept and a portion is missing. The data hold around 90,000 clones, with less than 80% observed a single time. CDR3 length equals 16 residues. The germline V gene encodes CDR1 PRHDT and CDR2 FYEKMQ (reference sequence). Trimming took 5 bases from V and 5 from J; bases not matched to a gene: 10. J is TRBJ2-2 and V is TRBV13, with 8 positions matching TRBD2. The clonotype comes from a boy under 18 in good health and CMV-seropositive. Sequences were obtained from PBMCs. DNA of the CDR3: TGTGCCAGCAGCACCCCTTTGATAGCGGGGACCGGGGAGCTGTTTTTT. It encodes CASSTPLIAGTGELFF.